This T cell receptor (beta chain) stems from a study of T cells in Graves' hyperthyroidism and ophthalmopathy. Amplified TCR beta CDR3 regions derived from RNA transcripts. During a first-round RT-PCR of the TCR CDR3, the HTBI primer set was used. TCRdb redid the calling of the multiplex PCR reads with MiXCR, one entry per CDR3 protein. Of 600,000 to 650,000 distinct CDR3 sequences in the sample, 15% to 20% were seen once. Patients aged 18 to 65 had newly diagnosed hyperthyroidism lasting under 2 months. Exclusions: uncontrolled infection, other autoimmune disease, pregnancy, lactation. V was clipped by 3 bases and J by 4 bases, with 7 bases between them. There are 13 residues in the CDR3. The germline V gene encodes CDR1 SNHLY and CDR2 FYNNEI. Findings and limits, study-wide: Most expanded thyroid clonotypes above 0.001 also appeared in blood.

For this clonotype: Its antigen is undetermined.

Sample: blood. The clonotype was recovered from a woman in her thirties with Graves' hyperthyroidism. The V call is TRBV2, the J call TRBJ1-5; D is uncertain. Written as DNA, the CDR3 is TGTGCCAGCAGTGATGAGGTTAATCAGCCCCAGCATTTT. Protein: CASSDEVNQPQHF.